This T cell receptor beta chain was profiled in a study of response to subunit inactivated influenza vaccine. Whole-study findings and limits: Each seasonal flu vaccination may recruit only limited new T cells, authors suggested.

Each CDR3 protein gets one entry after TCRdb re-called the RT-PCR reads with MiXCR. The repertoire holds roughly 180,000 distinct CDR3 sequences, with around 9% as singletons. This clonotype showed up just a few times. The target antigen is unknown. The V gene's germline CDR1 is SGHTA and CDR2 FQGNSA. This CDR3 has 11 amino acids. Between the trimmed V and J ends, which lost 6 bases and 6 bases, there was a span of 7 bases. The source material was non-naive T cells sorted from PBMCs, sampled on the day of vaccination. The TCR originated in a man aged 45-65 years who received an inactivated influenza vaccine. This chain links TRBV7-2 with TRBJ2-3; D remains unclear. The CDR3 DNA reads TGTGCCAGCAGTGAGTTCGATACGCAGTATTTT. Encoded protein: CASSEFDTQYF.